The entry below gives a single TCR beta chain sequence along with its context. The data originate from a study of blood T cell repertoires in COVID-19. Study context: Before being deemed recovered, Cohort 3 donors had two negative PCRs, clearance, or symptom resolution.

This table comes from immunoSEQ multiplex PCR, and its TCRdb copy is limited to in-frame clones, with some not included. This sample has some 300,000 clones, with 88% found just once. Participant-reported clinical history was the basis for cohort assignment. The length of the CDR3 is 15 residues. The germline V gene encodes CDR1 LGHNA and CDR2 YNFKEQ. With 0 bases removed from V and 4 bases from J, the gap between germline ends came to 12 bases. Sequencing used PBMCs or T cells enriched from blood (not recorded which). This sequence was found in a woman aged 55 to 70 in a cohort exposed to, infected with or recovered from COVID-19 (not recorded which). The chain is built from TRBV4-2 and TRBJ1-1, with D unresolved. CDR3 sequence reads: CASSQERAVGTEAFF. The CDR3, as DNA: TGTGCCAGCAGCCAAGAGAGGGCGGTGGGCACTGAAGCTTTCTTT.